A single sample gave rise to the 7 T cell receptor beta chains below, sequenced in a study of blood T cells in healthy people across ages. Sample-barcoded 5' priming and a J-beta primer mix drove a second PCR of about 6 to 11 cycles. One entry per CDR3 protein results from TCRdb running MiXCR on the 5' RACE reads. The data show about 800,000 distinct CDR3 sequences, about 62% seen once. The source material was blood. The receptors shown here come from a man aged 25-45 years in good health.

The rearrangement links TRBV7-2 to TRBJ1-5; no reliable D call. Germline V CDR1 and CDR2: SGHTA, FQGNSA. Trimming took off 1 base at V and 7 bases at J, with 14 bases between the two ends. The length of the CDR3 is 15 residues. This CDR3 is CASSLGWQSTQPQHF. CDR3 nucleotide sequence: TGTGCCAGCAGCTTAGGGTGGCAGTCTACCCAGCCCCAGCATTTT.

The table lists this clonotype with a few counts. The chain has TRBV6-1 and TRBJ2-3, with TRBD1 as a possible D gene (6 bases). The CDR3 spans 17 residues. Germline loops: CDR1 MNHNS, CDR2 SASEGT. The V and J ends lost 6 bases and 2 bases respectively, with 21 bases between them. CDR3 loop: CASSIRVVGADTDTQYF. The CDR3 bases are TGTGCCAGCAGCATACGGGTGGTGGGGGCCGACACAGATACGCAGTATTTT.

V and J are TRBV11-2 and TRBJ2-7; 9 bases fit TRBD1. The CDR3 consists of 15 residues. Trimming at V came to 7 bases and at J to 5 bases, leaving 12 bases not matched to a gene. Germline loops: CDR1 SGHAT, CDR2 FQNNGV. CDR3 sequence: CASNYLGTGTHEQYF. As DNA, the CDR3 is TGTGCCAGCAACTATCTCGGGACAGGGACCCACGAGCAGTACTTC.

The CDR3: CASSQGVLAGTYEQYF. DNA for the CDR3: TGTGCCAGCAGCCAAGGAGTACTAGCGGGGACCTACGAGCAGTACTTC. This rearrangement joins TRBV4-2 to TRBJ2-7, with 10 bases lining up with TRBD2. The V and J ends lost 1 base and 2 bases, in that order; junction bases with no gene match: 5. Germline V gene lookup returns CDR1 LGHNA and CDR2 YNFKEQ. CDR3 size: 16 residues.

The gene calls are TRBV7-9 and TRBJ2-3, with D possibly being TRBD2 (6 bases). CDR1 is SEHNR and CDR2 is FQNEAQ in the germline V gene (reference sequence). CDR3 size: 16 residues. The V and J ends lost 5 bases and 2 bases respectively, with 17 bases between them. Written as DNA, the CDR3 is TGTGCCAGCAGCCTTCTTAGCGGATCCCCCACAGATACGCAGTATTTT. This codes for CASSLLSGSPTDTQYF.

CDR3 amino acids: CSARVPGFEQFF. In DNA form, the CDR3 reads TGCAGTGCTAGAGTACCGGGCTTTGAGCAGTTCTTC. The rearrangement links TRBV20-1 to TRBJ2-1; D is unclear. Trimming cost V 1 base and J 9 bases, with 10 bases left between them. This CDR3 has 12 amino acids. The germline CDR1 and CDR2 sequences are DFQATT and SNEGSKA (reference sequence).

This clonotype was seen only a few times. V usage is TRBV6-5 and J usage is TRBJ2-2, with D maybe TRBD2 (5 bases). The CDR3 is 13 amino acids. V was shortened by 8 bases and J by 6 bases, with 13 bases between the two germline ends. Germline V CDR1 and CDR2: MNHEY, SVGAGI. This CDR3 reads CASAWRVSGELFF. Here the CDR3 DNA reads TGTGCCAGCGCTTGGCGGGTGTCCGGGGAGCTGTTTTTT.